A single sample is the source of the 17 T cell receptor beta chains below, sequenced in a study of Graves' ophthalmopathy and Graves' hyperthyroidism. Transcripts of RNA were the source for amplifying TCR beta CDR3 regions. A first-round RT-PCR used HTBI primers, followed by a second-round multiplex PCR. TCRdb re-called the multiplex PCR reads through MiXCR, storing one row per CDR3 protein. The data show about 210,000 distinct CDR3 sequences, about 32% seen once. The material sequenced was peripheral blood. The receptor source for this set is a man over 45 with Graves' ophthalmopathy.

This clonotype was counted ten times or more. The V gene is TRBV5-4, the J gene TRBJ2-7; no definite D call. The CDR3 covers 11 residues. CDR1 is SGHNT, CDR2 YYREEE, per germline (reference sequence). Trimming cost V 8 bases and J 6 bases, with 12 bases left between them. CDR3 nucleotides: TGTGCCAGTTCATGGGGTGGCGAGCAGTACTTC. It specifies CASSWGGEQYF.

This clonotype was recorded many times. The CDR3 loop is CATSRVGTGNYGYTF. CDR3 bases: TGTGCCACCAGCAGGGTCGGGACAGGGAACTATGGCTACACCTTC. The chain joins TRBV15 to TRBJ1-2; TRBD1 aligns across 9 bases. Per the germline V gene, CDR1 is LNHNV and CDR2 is YYDKDF (reference sequence). After removal of 3 bases from V and 2 bases from J, the junction contained 4 bases not matched to a gene. The CDR3 contains 15 residues. The full variable domain, with the rest looked up from reference TRBV15 and TRBJ1-2, is DAMVIQNPRYQVTQFGKPVTLSCSQTLNHNVMYWYQQKSSQAPKLLFHYYDKDFNNEADTPDNFQSRRPNTSFCFLDIRSPGLGDTAMYLCATSRVGTGNYGYTFGSGTRLTVV.

This clonotype showed up many times. V and J are TRBV29-1 and TRBJ2-5, with no clear D. Germline CDR1 and CDR2: SQVTM and ANQGSEA. This CDR3 is built from 12 residues. V was shortened by 1 base and J by 3 bases, with 6 bases between the two germline ends. In DNA form, the CDR3 reads TGCAGCGTTGAAGGGGCAGAAGAGACCCAGTACTTC. Amino acid sequence: CSVEGAEETQYF.

The chain links TRBV6-5 to TRBJ2-2; 7 nucleotides agree with TRBD2. Germline V CDR1 and CDR2: MNHEY, SVGAGI. The CDR3 spans 14 residues. The V gene end was trimmed by 7 bases and the J gene end by 7 bases; junction bases not matched to a gene: 9. The CDR3 here is CASTSPTGGGELFF. CDR3 DNA: TGTGCCAGCACTTCCCCTACGGGAGGCGGGGAGCTGTTTTTT.

This clonotype was picked up many times. CDR3 DNA sequence: TGTGCCAGCAGTTCGACCCCTTACGAGCAGTACTTC. Translation gives CASSSTPYEQYF. The rearrangement uses TRBV12-3 or TRBV12-4 and TRBJ2-7; the D is unclear. The V and J ends lost 4 bases and 4 bases respectively, with 8 bases between them. The CDR3 length is 12 residues.

The rearrangement joins TRBV2 to TRBJ2-7; 8 bases match TRBD2. This CDR3 contains 14 residues. With 8 bases clipped from V and 1 base from J, the junction kept 7 bases outside the gene matches. CDR1 and CDR2 from the germline V gene are SNHLY and FYNNEI. CDR3 nucleotides: TGTGCCAGCTCTGAGCGGGAGACATCCTACGAGCAGTACTTC. It encodes CASSERETSYEQYF.

This clonotype occurred many times. The genes are TRBV12-3 or TRBV12-4 and TRBJ2-7; 10 positions match TRBD2. V lost 5 bases to trimming and J lost 6 bases; unmatched junction nucleotides: 10. The CDR3 spans 15 residues. CDR3 loop: CASSPTGLAGAEQYF. The DNA of the CDR3 is TGTGCCAGCAGTCCCACTGGGCTAGCGGGAGCCGAGCAGTACTTC.

In its sample, this clonotype was seen many times. The chain combines TRBV12-3 or TRBV12-4 with TRBJ2-2; D is unresolved. V lost 2 bases and J 3 bases, leaving 4 bases between the germline ends. This CDR3 has 13 residues. The CDR3, as DNA: TGTGCCAGCAGTTTATCCGACACCGGGGAGCTGTTTTTT. Translation gives CASSLSDTGELFF.

This clonotype was seen many times. The rearrangement uses TRBV29-1 and TRBJ2-5; TRBD1 agrees at 7 bases. V trimming: 7 bases; J trimming: 0 bases; junction bases outside the gene matches: 11. CDR3 length: 15 residues. Germline CDR1 is SQVTM and CDR2 is ANQGSEA. The CDR3: CSAIRDRSYQETQYF. Written as DNA, the CDR3 is TGCAGCGCCATTAGGGACAGATCGTACCAAGAGACCCAGTACTTC.

The chain recombines TRBV6-5 with TRBJ1-1; 7 bases align to TRBD1. This CDR3 contains 14 residues. Germline loops: CDR1 MNHEY, CDR2 SVGAGI. After removal of 6 bases from V and 0 bases from J, the junction contained 4 bases not matched to a gene. The CDR3 here is CASRLGGMNTEAFF. In nucleotides, the CDR3 is TGTGCCAGCAGATTAGGGGGCATGAACACTGAAGCTTTCTTT.

This clonotype was observed many times. The chain uses TRBV5-1 and TRBJ2-7, with D perhaps TRBD1 (6 bases). Trimming pared 4 bases from V and 3 bases from J, leaving 11 bases between. Germline loops: CDR1 SGHRS, CDR2 YFSETQ. The CDR3 length is 13 residues. Here the CDR3 DNA reads TGCGCCAGCAGCCCACGACAGGACTACGAGCAGTACTTC. Protein sequence: CASSPRQDYEQYF.

This clonotype was counted at least ten times. This chain uses TRBV6-5 with TRBJ2-7; the D is unclear. This CDR3 is built from 12 residues. CDR1 is MNHEY, CDR2 SVGAGI, per germline. V was pared by 2 bases and J by 5 bases, with 7 bases between. The DNA for the CDR3 is TGTGCCAGCAGTTACGCCCCTAACGAGCAGTACTTC. As protein: CASSYAPNEQYF.

This clonotype was seen only a few times. This may come from a read error, since a much larger clone is one base off. This chain links TRBV3-1 with TRBJ1-5, with D possibly matching TRBD1 (5 bases). Looked up from germline, CDR1 is LGHDT and CDR2 is YNNKEL (reference sequence). The CDR3 extends over 16 amino acids. For the CDR3, the DNA is TGTGCCAGCAGCCAAGGCCCAGGGCCTGGCAATCGGCCCCAGCATTTT. It yields the protein CASSQGPGPGNRPQHF.

This clonotype was seen at least ten times. The chain carries TRBV7-2 and TRBJ2-5, with no clear D. Deletions cut 1 base from V and 1 base from J, with 10 bases between. Germline V gene data show CDR1 as SGHTA and CDR2 as FQGNSA. The CDR3 is 15 amino acids. The CDR3 sequence: CASSLGQASQETQYF. The CDR3 DNA is TGTGCCAGCAGCTTAGGGCAGGCCTCCCAAGAGACCCAGTACTTC.

This clonotype appeared many times. This chain uses TRBV5-6 with TRBJ2-5, with D possibly TRBD2 on 5 matching bases. Germline V lookup: CDR1 SGHDT, CDR2 YYEEEE. The V end lost 4 bases, the J end lost 1 base, and 14 bases lay between the germline ends. This CDR3 has 15 residues. The CDR3 protein is CASSASSGIQETQYF. The CDR3 region has the DNA TGTGCCAGCAGCGCGTCATCGGGGATCCAAGAGACCCAGTACTTC. Combining the CDR3 with reference TRBV5-6 and TRBJ2-5 gives the whole variable domain DAGVTQSPTHLIKTRGQQVTLRCSPKSGHDTVSWYQQALGQGPQFIFQYYEEEERQRGNFPDRFSGHQFPNYSSELNVNALLLGDSALYLCASSASSGIQETQYFGPGTRLLVL.

The chain couples TRBV11-2 to TRBJ1-1, with D possibly matching TRBD1 (6 bases). In germline, CDR1 is SGHAT, CDR2 FQNNGV. The CDR3 is 11 amino acids. Trimming took off 1 base at V and 11 bases at J, with 8 bases between the two ends. CDR3 amino acids: CASSLGGQAFF. The DNA for the CDR3 is TGTGCCAGCAGCTTAGGTGGACAGGCTTTCTTT.

The CDR3 sequence is CASSLAGEGTEAFF. The CDR3 region has the DNA TGTGCCAGCAGCTTAGCCGGGGAGGGCACTGAAGCTTTCTTT. The rearrangement links TRBV7-8 to TRBJ1-1; D remains ambiguous. The CDR3 loop spans 14 amino acids. Germline V gene sequence: CDR1 SGHVS, CDR2 FQNEAQ. V lost 0 bases, J lost 4 bases, and 9 bases lay in between.